What follows are 10 T cell receptor beta chains derived from one specimen sequenced in a study of control samples from healthy donors and cancer patients. Some clones are missing from TCRdb's copy, which holds only in-frame ones; the method was immunoSEQ multiplex PCR. The profile shows approximately 60,000 clones, approximately 89% of them singletons. Sequencing was performed on PBMCs. The receptors stem from a young man with colorectal cancer.

Regarding this clone: A read error may account for a junction end that differs from germline. This chain joins TRBV11-2 and TRBJ2-2; 9 bases line up with TRBD1. This CDR3 has 16 amino acids. Germline V gene lookup returns CDR1 SGHAT and CDR2 FQNNGV. CDR3 sequence (DNA): TGTGCCAGCAGCTTCCGACAGGGGGGATACACCGGAGAGCTGTTTTTT. Translation gives CASSFRQGGYTGELFF.

This clone was seen a single time. CDR3 region: CASSLDRSYEQYV. CDR3 DNA sequence: TGTGCCAGCAGCTTAGACAGGTCCTACGAGCAGTACGTC. J is TRBJ2-7 and V is TRBV7-9; weak D call: TRBD1 (5 bases). The CDR3 is 13 amino acids. Trimming left V 1 base short and J 1 base short, with 5 bases between. Germline V gene sequence: CDR1 SEHNR, CDR2 FQNEAQ (reference sequence).

This clone has just a few counts. The chain is built from TRBV6-2 or TRBV6-3 and TRBJ2-1, with 14 bases matching TRBD2. V gave up 4 bases and J gave up 15 bases; unmatched junction bases: 11. Germline CDR1 reads MNHEY; CDR2 reads SVGEGT. This CDR3 spans 15 amino acids. The CDR3 coding sequence is TGTGCCAGCAGTTTTCGACTAGCGGGGGGGACTCCTCTGTTCTTC. Translation: CASSFRLAGGTPLFF.

In nucleotides, the CDR3 is TGTGCCTGGAGTGTATCGAACACTGAAGCTTTCTTT. This sequence encodes CAWSVSNTEAFF. This sequence joins TRBV30 and TRBJ1-1; D is uncertain. The V and J ends lost 0 bases and 1 base respectively, with 3 bases between them. CDR3 size: 12 residues. Per germline, CDR1 GTSNPN and CDR2 SVGIG (reference sequence).

This chain's CDR3 is CASSSISQGLKGNTIYF. CDR3 sequence (DNA): TGTGCCAGCAGCTCTATCTCGCAGGGGCTCAAAGGAAACACCATATATTTT. V and J are TRBV5-6 and TRBJ1-3; the D gene is possibly TRBD1 (6 bases). The CDR3 sequence is 17 residues long. Germline loops: CDR1 SGHDT, CDR2 YYEEEE. V dropped 3 bases and J dropped 4 bases, with 20 bases sitting between them.

The chain couples TRBV9 to TRBJ2-1, with 16 nucleotides matching TRBD2. The V segment lost 4 bases and the J segment 9 bases; nucleotides outside the gene matches: 7. The germline V gene encodes CDR1 SGDLS and CDR2 YYNGEE. The CDR3 is 16 amino acids. The CDR3 spells CASSIGTSGGAVEQFF. The CDR3, as DNA: TGTGCCAGCAGCATTGGGACTAGCGGGGGGGCGGTTGAGCAGTTCTTC.

Only a few counts were recorded for this clone. The chain carries TRBV6-5 and TRBJ1-5; D call uncertain. V lost 4 bases, J lost 1 base, and 14 bases lay in between. Germline lookup yields CDR1 MNHEY and CDR2 SVGAGI. This CDR3 spans 16 amino acids. The CDR3, as DNA: TGTGCCAGCAGTTCCGCGACCCCTCAGAGCAATCAGCCCCAGCATTTT. Translated: CASSSATPQSNQPQHF.

The chain carries TRBV4-1 and TRBJ1-5, with a tentative D call TRBD1 (5 bases). The CDR3 spans 15 residues. CDR1 is MGHRA and CDR2 is YSYEKL in the germline V gene. Trimming removed 3 bases at V and 5 bases at J, with 14 bases between. CDR3 residues: CASSHLPQGHQPQHF. DNA of the CDR3: TGCGCCAGCAGCCACCTCCCTCAGGGACATCAGCCCCAGCATTTT.

The V call is TRBV7-9, the J call TRBJ1-1; the D gene is possibly TRBD1 (6 bases). Between the trimmed V and J ends, which lost 3 bases and 3 bases, there was a span of 11 bases. This CDR3 comprises 14 residues. Germline loops: CDR1 SEHNR, CDR2 FQNEAQ (reference sequence). The CDR3 bases are TGTGCCAGCAGCTTCACAGGGAGGTACACTGAAGCTTTCTTT. It translates to CASSFTGRYTEAFF.

The chain recombines TRBV19 with TRBJ2-2; possible D gene TRBD1, 6 bases. The length of the CDR3 is 15 residues. V lost 5 bases to trimming and J lost 4 bases, with 14 bases between them. Germline-derived CDR1 and CDR2 are LNHDA and SQIVND (reference sequence). CDR3 loop: CASSVRGRSTGELFF. The CDR3 DNA reads as TGTGCCAGTAGTGTCAGGGGTAGGTCCACCGGGGAGCTGTTTTTT. Variable domain in full (rest from reference TRBV19 and TRBJ2-2): DGGITQSPKYLFRKEGQNVTLSCEQNLNHDAMYWYRQDPGQGLRLIYYSQIVNDFQKGDIAEGYSVSREKKESFPLTVTSAQKNPTAFYLCASSVRGRSTGELFFGEGSRLTVL.